The clone carrying this T cell receptor beta chain was counted many times. Its antigen is not identified. This specimen comes from a study of regulatory T cells in long-lasting Graves disease. Findings of the study overall: It was in persistent disease that TRBV28, TRBJ1-2 and TRBJ2-5 were favored. Newly diagnosed Graves' patients exceeded persistent ones in TCR diversity. It is possible that accuracy was reduced by the small size of the sample.

The time point denotes: newly diagnosed GD, antithyroid drugs for less than 3 months. PBMC RNA served as the TCR library source. The diagnosis of Graves' disease used American Thyroid Association guidelines. V was cut by 0 bases and J by 15 bases, with 15 bases left in between. The CDR3 contains 12 residues. CDR1 and CDR2 (germline): GTSNPN, SVGIG (reference sequence). For TCR beta, libraries came from iRepertoire HTBI primers and Arm-PCR of CDR3 regions. One entry per CDR3 protein, called by TCRdb with MiXCR from the multiplex PCR reads. The data contain roughly 530,000 distinct CDR3 sequences, about 16% of them seen just once; the ten biggest clones take up around a quarter. The same data also went into a second study, on T cells in Graves' hyperthyroidism and ophthalmopathy.

This material consisted of peripheral blood mononuclear cells (PBMCs), taken at new diagnosis, from a patient treated with antithyroid drugs. The V gene is TRBV30, the J gene TRBJ1-5, with D uncertain. This sequence was found in a woman aged 35 to 59 with Graves disease. CDR3 nucleotide sequence: TGTGCCTGGAGTGTAGGATCCCTAAATCCGCATTTT. Its protein product is CAWSVGSLNPHF.